The 19 T cell receptor beta chains listed next were all sequenced from one sample in a study of human T cells and chemical hapten exposure. The time point is: patch test 1, 2 weeks after DPC sensitization. Treatment meaning: therapeutic diphenylcyclopropenone sensitization with weekly scalp DPC. TCRdb re-derived calls from the RACE reads in MiXCR, one entry per CDR3 protein. The table lists roughly 160,000 distinct CDR3 sequences, roughly 15% of them singletons. Material: whole blood, obtained in connection with sensitization to the hapten diphenylcyclopropenone (DPC). These receptors all come from a young woman with alopecia areata. Some clones in this sample may be carry-over from other donors' samples.

The chain is built from TRBV7-6 and TRBJ1-1, with TRBD1 identical over 8 bases. V was pared by 5 bases and J by 3 bases, with 8 bases of the junction left unmatched. This CDR3 region has 15 residues. In germline, CDR1 is SGHVS, CDR2 FNYEAQ. CDR3 region: CASSPGSDRDTEAFF. The DNA for the CDR3 is TGTGCCAGCAGCCCCGGTTCGGACAGGGACACTGAAGCTTTCTTT.

The chain is built from TRBV5-1 and TRBJ2-1; D possibly corresponds to TRBD2 (5 bases). V lost 0 bases and J lost 6, with 13 bases in between. Germline lookup yields CDR1 SGHRS and CDR2 YFSETQ. The CDR3 consists of 15 residues. The chain's CDR3 is CASSLVASLGNEQFF. CDR3 DNA sequence: TGCGCCAGCAGCTTGGTGGCTAGCTTGGGCAATGAGCAGTTCTTC.

About this clonotype itself: One end of the junction fails to match germline, which may point to a read error. V is TRBV11-2 and J is TRBJ2-1; TRBD1 matches at 9 bases. This CDR3 has 15 residues. Germline CDR1 and CDR2: SGHAT and FQNNGV. This CDR3 reads CASSYNTGQGNGQFF. The CDR3 region has the DNA TGTGCCAGCAGCTATAATACTGGACAGGGGAATGGGCAGTTCTTC.

This CDR3 reads CRTPLADTQYF. Here the CDR3 DNA reads TGCAGGACCCCCCTAGCGGATACGCAGTATTTT. The gene calls are TRBV20-1 and TRBJ2-3; TRBD2 might be the D (6 bases). The germline CDR1 and CDR2 sequences are DFQATT and SNEGSKA (reference sequence). There are 11 residues in the CDR3.

This clonotype has just a few counts. This rearrangement joins TRBV6-5 to TRBJ2-7; a possible D gene is TRBD1 (6 bases). Germline CDR1 MNHEY, CDR2 SVGAGI. Trimming removed 10 bases at V and 2 bases at J, with 15 bases between. CDR3 size: 13 residues. The CDR3 loop reads CATLGDITYEQYF. CDR3 in DNA: TGTGCCACACTAGGGGACATAACCTACGAGCAGTACTTC.

This clonotype has a count of ten or more. The V call is TRBV28, the J call TRBJ1-5; TRBD1 might be the D (5 bases). V lost 4 bases, J lost 4 bases, and 17 bases lay in between. Per the germline V gene, CDR1 is MDHEN and CDR2 is SYDVKM. This CDR3 has 16 amino acids. The CDR3: CASSSLPGTANQPQHF. DNA of the CDR3: TGTGCCAGCAGTTCCCTACCCGGGACTGCGAATCAGCCCCAGCATTTT.

The chain links TRBV27 to TRBJ1-1; D perhaps matches TRBD1 (5 bases). This CDR3 region has 15 residues. V lost 6 bases to trimming and J lost 3 bases, with 17 bases between them. Germline V gene data show CDR1 as MNHEY and CDR2 as SMNVEV (reference sequence). For the CDR3, the DNA is TGTGCCAGCAGCCAAAGCGGGGGTTTTGACACTGAAGCTTTCTTT. It translates to CASSQSGGFDTEAFF.

This clonotype was seen more than once but under ten times. The chain carries TRBV6-5 and TRBJ1-2, with unresolved D. The germline V gene has CDR1 MNHEY and CDR2 SVGAGI. This CDR3 is 12 amino acids long. The V and J ends lost 5 bases and 8 bases respectively, with 12 bases between them. CDR3 bases: TGTGCCAGCAGTCGGGCCGCCGGGGGCTACACCTTC. As protein: CASSRAAGGYTF.

This clonotype occurred a few times. This chain links TRBV11-2 with TRBJ2-1, with a possible D match to TRBD1 (6 bases). Between the trimmed V and J ends, which lost 5 bases and 3 bases, there was a span of 17 bases. The germline V gene encodes CDR1 SGHAT and CDR2 FQNNGV. The CDR3 is 16 residues long. CDR3: CASSPIQGTSYNEQFF. The CDR3 nucleotides are TGTGCCAGCAGCCCCATACAGGGAACGAGCTACAATGAGCAGTTCTTC.

CDR3 sequence (DNA): TGTGCCAGCAGCTTACTAATGACAGGCCCCTACGAGCAGTACTTC. Translating gives CASSLLMTGPYEQYF. The rearrangement uses TRBV5-5 and TRBJ2-7; D might be TRBD1 (6 bases). Looked up from germline, CDR1 is SGHKS and CDR2 is YYEKEE (reference sequence). V gave up 2 bases and J gave up 2 bases, with 14 bases separating them. The CDR3 spans 15 residues.

This clonotype was observed a handful of times. The chain is built from TRBV6-5 and TRBJ2-2; 9 bases match TRBD1. Germline V gene sequence: CDR1 MNHEY, CDR2 SVGAGI. The CDR3 has 18 residues. J was trimmed by 3 bases and V by 2 bases; bases with no gene match: 10. CDR3 bases: TGTGCCAGCAGTTACGCACAACCGGGACAGGGATACACCGGGGAGCTGTTTTTT. As protein: CASSYAQPGQGYTGELFF.

This clonotype was seen more than once but under ten times. This sequence joins TRBV4-3 and TRBJ1-4; no firm D call. V was trimmed by 2 bases and J by 3 bases, leaving 7 bases between them. The CDR3 totals 14 residues. Germline assignment: CDR1 LGHNA and CDR2 YSLEER. The CDR3, as DNA: TGCGCCAGCAGCCAAATGGACGCTAATGAAAAACTGTTTTTT. It specifies CASSQMDANEKLFF.

The gene calls are TRBV6-1 and TRBJ1-6, with D uncertain. Germline CDR1 and CDR2: MNHNS and SASEGT. This CDR3 contains 15 residues. The ends were cut back, 3 bases at V and 0 bases at J, with 6 bases in the middle. The CDR3 DNA follows: TGTGCCAGCAGTGAGGGAAGCTCCTATAATTCACCCCTCCACTTT. Its protein product is CASSEGSSYNSPLHF.

CDR3 in amino acids: CAISKNGQGSYEQYF. DNA of the CDR3: TGTGCCATCAGCAAAAATGGACAGGGAAGTTACGAGCAGTACTTC. The rearrangement joins TRBV10-3 to TRBJ2-7; 8 bases are a match to TRBD1. V dropped 6 bases and J dropped 4; count of bases not matched to a gene: 11. CDR1 is ENHRY and CDR2 is SYGVKD in the germline V gene. CDR3 length: 15 residues.

This clonotype was counted a few times. In DNA, the CDR3 is TGCGCCAGCAGCCAAGCGACAGGGGACTATGGCTACACCTTC. Protein: CASSQATGDYGYTF. The chain combines TRBV4-3 with TRBJ1-2; TRBD1 matches at 8 bases. CDR3 size: 14 residues. Germline V gene sequence: CDR1 LGHNA, CDR2 YSLEER. V lost 1 base, J lost 3 bases, and 1 base stayed unmatched.

This clonotype was counted many times. The chain is built from TRBV28 and TRBJ1-1; perhaps TRBD1 as D (6 bases). V was cut by 1 base and J by 8 bases, with 17 bases left in between. Looked up from germline, CDR1 is MDHEN and CDR2 is SYDVKM. The CDR3 runs 15 residues. For the CDR3, the DNA is TGTGCCAGCAGTTTATTCCCCCCAACAGGGCAGGAAGCTTTCTTT. Protein sequence: CASSLFPPTGQEAFF.

V gene TRBV5-1 combines with J gene TRBJ2-1, with TRBD2 identical over 9 bases. The germline V gene encodes CDR1 SGHRS and CDR2 YFSETQ. The CDR3 sequence is 16 residues long. J gave up 1 base and V 5 bases, and 7 bases lay outside the gene matches. DNA for the CDR3: TGCGCCAGCAGACGGGATAGCGGGGGATCCTACAATGAGCAGTTCTTC. Its protein product is CASRRDSGGSYNEQFF.

This clonotype was seen repeatedly, ten times or more. This rearrangement joins TRBV29-1 to TRBJ1-2; 8 bases line up with TRBD1. CDR1 and CDR2 from the germline V gene are SQVTM and ANQGSEA. The J segment lost 8 bases and the V segment lost 5 bases, leaving 7 bases of the junction unmatched. The CDR3 consists of 12 residues. The CDR3 DNA follows: TGCAGCGTTTGGACAGGGATTGGAGGCTACACCTTC. Protein product: CSVWTGIGGYTF.

CDR3 loop: CASRKTSGSYEQYF. For the CDR3, the DNA is TGTGCCAGCAGAAAGACTAGCGGGAGTTACGAGCAGTACTTC. The chain joins TRBV2 to TRBJ2-7, with TRBD2 matching 12 bases. Germline lookup yields CDR1 SNHLY and CDR2 FYNNEI. Trimming cost V 6 bases and J 4 bases; bases outside gene matches: 4. The CDR3 sequence is 14 residues long.